This entry features one TCR beta chain sequence. The target antigen is unknown. A much larger clone lies a single base off, so this may be a read error. The authors prepared the TCRbeta library with unique molecular identifiers. TCRdb recomputed calls from the PCR reads with MiXCR, one row per CDR3 protein. The sample records 400,000 to 550,000 distinct CDR3 sequences, over 9.5% being singletons. These data originate in a study of T-cell reconstitution after alpha-beta-depleted transplantation in children. Whole-study results and caveats: Expanded clones from the graft, numbering several hundred, reportedly supplied alpha-beta T cells about two months after transplant. A year post-transplant, T-cell counts and diversity derived mostly from newly produced T cells.

Germline lookup yields CDR1 KGHSH and CDR2 LQKENI. There are 15 residues in the CDR3. Trimming stripped 2 bases from V and 0 bases from J, with 7 bases between. V and J are TRBV18 and TRBJ2-2, with a weak D call TRBD1 (6 bases). This receptor was obtained from a child aged 2-15 years with inherited bone marrow failure, due to receive a stem cell transplant. Sequences were derived from PBMCs, sampled before TCRalphabeta/CD19-depleted stem cell transplant. As DNA, the CDR3 is TGTGCCAGCTCACCAGCAGGGGCGAACACCGGGGAGCTGTTTTTT. It specifies CASSPAGANTGELFF.